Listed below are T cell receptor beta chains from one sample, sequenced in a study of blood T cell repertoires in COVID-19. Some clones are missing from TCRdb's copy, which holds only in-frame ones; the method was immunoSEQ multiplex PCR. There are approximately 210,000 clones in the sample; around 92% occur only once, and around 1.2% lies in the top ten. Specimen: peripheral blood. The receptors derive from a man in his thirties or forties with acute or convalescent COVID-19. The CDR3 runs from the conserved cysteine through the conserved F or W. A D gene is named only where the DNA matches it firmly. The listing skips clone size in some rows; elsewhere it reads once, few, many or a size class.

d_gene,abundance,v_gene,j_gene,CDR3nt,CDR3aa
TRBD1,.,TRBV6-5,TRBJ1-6,TGTGCCAGCAGTTACTCGACGGGACAGGCATCACCCCTCCACTTT,CASSYSTGQASPLHF
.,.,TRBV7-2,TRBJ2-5,TGTGCCAGCAGCTTAGGAGCGAGTTGGCAAGAGACCCAGTACTTC,CASSLGASWQETQYF
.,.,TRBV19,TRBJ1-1,TGTGCCAGTAGTATGACAGATGAAGCTTTCTTT,CASSMTDEAFF
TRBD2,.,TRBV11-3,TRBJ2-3,TGTGCCAGCAGCACCGGGGGACTAGCCACAGATACGCAGTATTTT,CASSTGGLATDTQYF
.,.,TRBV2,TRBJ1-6,TGTGCCAGCTTTGAGTTCGATTCACCCCTCCACTTT,CASFEFDSPLHF
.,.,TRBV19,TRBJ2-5,TGTGCCAGCCGACAGGTGCCGCAAGAGACCCAGTACTTC,CASRQVPQETQYF
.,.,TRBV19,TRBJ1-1,TGTGCCAGTAGTACTCACACTGAAGCTTTCTTT,CASSTHTEAFF
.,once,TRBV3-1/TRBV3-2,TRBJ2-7,TGTGCCAGCAGCCAAGAATTGGGCAACTACGAGCAGTACTTC,CASSQELGNYEQYF
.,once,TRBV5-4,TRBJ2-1,TGTGCCAGCAGCTTGACGCAGGGGATGGCGAATGAGCAGTTCTTC,CASSLTQGMANEQFF
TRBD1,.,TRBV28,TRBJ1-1,TGTGCCAGCAGTTTCGTGGACAGGGTCAATACTGAAGCTTTCTTT,CASSFVDRVNTEAFF
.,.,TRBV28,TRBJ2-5,TGTGCCAGCAGTTTAGTTGGGAGAGAGACCCAGTACTTC,CASSLVGRETQYF
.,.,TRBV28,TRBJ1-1,TGTGCCAGCAGTTTTTTGAGCTCAACGAGGTTGAACACTGAAGCTTTCTTT,CASSFLSSTRLNTEAFF
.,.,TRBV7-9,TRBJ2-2,TGTGCCAGCAGCCCGTCCCTAGGGGCCGGGGAGCTGTTTTTT,CASSPSLGAGELFF
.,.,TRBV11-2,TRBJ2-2,TGTGCCAGCAGCCCCCGGGTAGGGGAAACCGGGGAGCTGTTTTTT,CASSPRVGETGELFF
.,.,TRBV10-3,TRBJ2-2,TGTGCCATCAGTGAAGTTGAGGCCGGGGAGCTGTTTTTT,CAISEVEAGELFF
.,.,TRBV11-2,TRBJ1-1,TGTGCCAGCAGCTTAGGGAGTGGCGGGCGGACTGAAGCTTTCTTT,CASSLGSGGRTEAFF
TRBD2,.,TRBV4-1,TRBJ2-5,TGCGCCAGCAGCCGGACTAGCGGGACAATACAAGAGACCCAGTACTTC,CASSRTSGTIQETQYF
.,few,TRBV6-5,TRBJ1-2,TGTGCCAGCGTTGTTGGAGCCACAACCTATGGCTACACCTTC,CASVVGATTYGYTF
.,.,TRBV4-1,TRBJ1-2,TGCGCCAGCAGCCATGGCCAGGGGTACTATGGCTACACCTTC,CASSHGQGYYGYTF
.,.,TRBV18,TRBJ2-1,TGTGCCAGCTCACGGGGACTACAGGGAGGTGAGCAGTTCTTC,CASSRGLQGGEQFF
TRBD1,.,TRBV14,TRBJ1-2,TGTGCCAGCAGCCGGACAGGGGGCGTTGGCTACACCTTC,CASSRTGGVGYTF
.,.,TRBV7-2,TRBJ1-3,TGTGCCAGCAGCTTAGCGCGGGTCGGATTAAACACCATATATTTT,CASSLARVGLNTIYF
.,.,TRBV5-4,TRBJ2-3,TGTGCCAGCAGCTTTACGGGAGTAACAGATACGCAGTATTTT,CASSFTGVTDTQYF
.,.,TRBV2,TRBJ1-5,TGTGCCAGCAAGGGCGTAGGAGGGAATCAGCCCCAGCATTTT,CASKGVGGNQPQHF
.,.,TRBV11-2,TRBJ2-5,TGTGCCAGCAGCTCGCAGCGGGCCGAGACCCAGTACTTC,CASSSQRAETQYF
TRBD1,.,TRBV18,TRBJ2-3,TGTGCCAGCTCACCAGGGACAGCCCTACAACCCGGCACAGATACGCAGTATTTT,CASSPGTALQPGTDTQYF
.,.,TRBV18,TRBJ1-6,TGTGCCAGCTCACCGACAAATAATTCACCCCTCCACTTT,CASSPTNNSPLHF
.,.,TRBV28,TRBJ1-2,TGTGCCAGTAGGGGGTATGGCTACACCTTC,CASRGYGYTF
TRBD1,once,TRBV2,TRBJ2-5,TGTGCCAGCAGGGGAGTAGACAGGGTAGCTTGGGAGACCCAGTACTTC,CASRGVDRVAWETQYF
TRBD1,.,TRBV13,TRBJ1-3,TGTGCCAGCAGCCCGAAGGCAGGGGGTCGGGACACCATATATTTT,CASSPKAGGRDTIYF
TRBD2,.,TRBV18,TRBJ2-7,TGTGCCAGCTCACCACCGGGACTAGCAATCGAGCAGTACTTC,CASSPPGLAIEQYF
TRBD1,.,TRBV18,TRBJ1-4,TGTGCCAGCTCACGGACAGGGAGCTTGACTAATGAAAAACTGTTTTTT,CASSRTGSLTNEKLFF
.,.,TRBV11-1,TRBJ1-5,TGTGCCAGCAGCTTCAGGTCGGCAGGGGATCAGCCCCAGCATTTT,CASSFRSAGDQPQHF
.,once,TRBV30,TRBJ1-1,TGTGCCTGGAGCCTCGGGGGGCAATTGGTGAACACTGAAGCTTTCTTT,CAWSLGGQLVNTEAFF
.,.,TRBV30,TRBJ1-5,TGTGCCTGGAGCTACAGACAGGCACTCAATCAGCCCCAGCATTTT,CAWSYRQALNQPQHF
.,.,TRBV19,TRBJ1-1,TGTGCCAGTAATCAGAACATGAACACTGAAGCTTTCTTT,CASNQNMNTEAFF
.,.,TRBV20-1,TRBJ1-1,TGCAGGGGCCAGATGAACACTGAAGCTTTCTTT,CRGQMNTEAFF
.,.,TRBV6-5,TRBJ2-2,TGTGCCAGCAACCGGGCAGGGGTTAACACCGGGGAGCTGTTTTTT,CASNRAGVNTGELFF
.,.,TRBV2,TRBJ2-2,TGTGCCAGCAGTCCTGGGACATCGACCGGGGAGCTGTTTTTT,CASSPGTSTGELFF
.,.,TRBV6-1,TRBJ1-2,TGTGCCAGCAGTGAAGGATGGGGGCCCTTCGGCTACACCTTC,CASSEGWGPFGYTF
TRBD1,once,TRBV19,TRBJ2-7,TGTGCCAGTAGTCACCAGGGACAGGGCTCCTACGAGCAGTACTTC,CASSHQGQGSYEQYF
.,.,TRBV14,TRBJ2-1,TGTGCCAGCAGCTTGACGTGGGGGCGTTACAATGAGCAGTTCTTC,CASSLTWGRYNEQFF
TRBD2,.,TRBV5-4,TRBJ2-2,TGTGCCAGCAGCGACCGACTAGGCGGGAGTATCGGCGGGGAGCTGTTTTTT,CASSDRLGGSIGGELFF
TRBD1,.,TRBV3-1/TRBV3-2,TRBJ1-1,TGTGCCAGCAGCCTTGGGACAGCGAACACTGAAGCTTTCTTT,CASSLGTANTEAFF
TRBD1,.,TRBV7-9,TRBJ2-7,TGTGCCAGCAGCCCACGGACAGGCTACGAGCAGTACTTC,CASSPRTGYEQYF
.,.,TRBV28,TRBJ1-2,TGTGCCAGCAGTTTATCGGTCGCACCACCCGGCTATGGCTACACCTTC,CASSLSVAPPGYGYTF
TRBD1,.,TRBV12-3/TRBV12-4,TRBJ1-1,TGTGCCAGCAGTCTGGGACAGAATGGTGAAGCTTTCTTT,CASSLGQNGEAFF
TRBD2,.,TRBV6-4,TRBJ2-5,TGTGCCAGCAGTGAGAATGCGGGGGGGGCCTCGGTGGAGACCCAGTACTTC,CASSENAGGASVETQYF
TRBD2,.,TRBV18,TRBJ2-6,TGTGCCAGCTCCCCCCAGCGGGGGGGCCCTGGGGCCAACGTCCTGACTTTC,CASSPQRGGPGANVLTF
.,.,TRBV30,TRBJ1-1,TGTGCCTGGAGCCGGGGGACCACTGAAGCTTTCTTT,CAWSRGTTEAFF
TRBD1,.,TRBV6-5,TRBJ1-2,TGTGCCAGCAGTTTCTTCAGGGGGAATGGCTACACCTTC,CASSFFRGNGYTF